The TCR beta chain described here comes from a study of regulatory T cells in long-lasting Graves disease (dated by TCRdb to the early 2020s). Broadly, across the study: Patients with newly diagnosed Graves' disease had been on antithyroid drugs for under 3 months. A total of about 35 samples underwent TCR sequencing, from roughly 13 patients with persistent Graves' disease and roughly 20 patients with newly diagnosed Graves' disease. Patients with persistent Graves' disease were compared with patients with newly diagnosed Graves' disease using TCR sequencing and RNA sequencing of peripheral blood. The study was registered as a clinical trial and conducted in China. What the work shows at the level of the full study, not this receptor alone: Only the TCR beta chain was sequenced and analyzed. Lower TCR Shannon entropy and fewer highly expanded clones were observed in persistent Graves' disease patients than in newly diagnosed patients, which suggested clonal expansion. The authors noted that the small sample size was a limitation that may lower accuracy. Preferential use of TRBV28, TRBJ1-2 and TRBJ2-5 was observed in persistent disease, whereas TRBV20-1 and TRBJ2-1 were favored in newly diagnosed disease. Only peripheral blood was studied, because thyroid tissue, the primary lesion, was inaccessible. More public clonotypes were shared among persistent patients (roughly 2,700) than among newly diagnosed patients (roughly 1,000).

The library relied on multiplex PCR. Sequencing instrument: Illumina HiSeq 4000. To build TCR beta libraries, CDR3 regions were amplified by Arm-PCR using iRepertoire HTBI primers. Before sequencing, the PCR products went through gel purification. On the study's bioinformatics: Gene usage analysis of CDR3 amino acid clonotypes used the roughly 62 TRBV and 12 to 15 TRBJ segments found across samples. COPE and FqMerger were used to merge filtered high-quality paired reads into contigs. Contigs were aligned with BLAST to IMGT TRBV, TRBD and TRBJ reference genes, and CDR3 was defined per IMGT. Any clonotype with a frequency above 0.1% was classified as a highly expanded clone. Shannon entropy was used to measure repertoire diversity, and the Gini coefficient was used to measure V-J evenness. A clonotype found in more than one individual was treated as public. TCRdb handled the public reads itself, with Q25 trimming in fastp and clone calling in MiXCR, and kept productive beta chains. Here each entry gathers all rows of one CDR3 protein and keeps the most common genes and DNA. It is TCRdb's table, rather than the study itself, that gives the V and J calls and clone size. The table for this sample lists 400,000 to 550,000 distinct CDR3 sequences; roughly 15% of them were counted only once. The biggest ten clones account for 20% to 25% of the sample.

The intended sense of this specimen's time point label: newly diagnosed GD, antithyroid drugs for less than 3 months. RNA was extracted from PBMCs in TRIzol for both TCR sequencing and RNA sequencing. Graves' disease was diagnosed according to American Thyroid Association guidelines. Patients were recruited from an endocrinology department in Xi'an, China. Each patient gave roughly 8.4 milliliters of peripheral blood, collected in an EDTA anticoagulant tube. Ficoll Paque Plus density gradient separation was used to isolate PBMCs, and no further T cell sorting was performed. An Agilent 2100 Bioanalyzer and agarose gel were used to assess RNA quality, and a NanoDrop 2000 was used to measure RNA concentration. From the cysteine up to the phenylalanine, the CDR3 has a length of 14 residues. Only CDR3 DNA remains: 42 bases, in frame from the first base. V sheds 6 bases and J sheds 0 bases, leaving 9 bases between their ends. In the germline V gene, CDR1 corresponds to SNHLY and CDR2 to FYNNEI.

Ten or more counts support this clonotype. This receptor's antigen is unknown. Per-nucleotide qualities are absent, and no much larger clonotype sits a single base away. The sample also formed part of further work on T cells in Graves' hyperthyroidism and ophthalmopathy. According to the second study: Stable Graves' hyperthyroidism was defined as the absence of progression to ophthalmopathy over 18 months of follow-up. Hyperthyroidism patients were newly diagnosed, had a disease duration of under 2 months, and were aged 18 to 65 years. Any patient with an uncontrolled infection, another autoimmune disease, pregnancy or lactation was excluded. Diagnoses relied on clinical symptoms, serum thyroxine and TRAb, thyroid ultrasound and orbital computed tomography. For the first round of RT-PCR on the TCR CDR3, the HTBI primer set was used together with the Qiagen OneStep RT-PCR kit. Most expanded thyroid clonotypes (frequency above 0.001) were also found in blood, which suggests that blood repertoires may mirror thyroid immune responses. In cross-validation, a model built on a 13 V-J signature told ophthalmopathy apart from stable hyperthyroidism with 87.88% sensitivity and approximately 81% specificity, and in testing the same model reached 80%/75%. In validation, progression to ophthalmopathy was predicted by the model with 70.59% sensitivity and 72% to 80% specificity, a median of roughly six months before onset. To identify TCR V-J signatures that set the groups apart, the researchers used a discovery cohort of about a hundred patients, made up of 40 to 45 with Graves' ophthalmopathy and about 60 with stable Graves' hyperthyroidism. Prospective prediction of ophthalmopathy was tested in an independent validation cohort consisting of 18 hyperthyroidism patients and 17 patients who later progressed to ophthalmopathy. For training and testing, the 100 or so patients in the discovery cohort were randomly divided in a 7:3 ratio. The study also compared thyroid tissue and blood T-cell repertoires from over 5 Graves' hyperthyroidism patients. After sampling, hyperthyroidism patients received methimazole starting at 30 mg daily, and ophthalmopathy patients received high-dose intravenous methylprednisolone. Libraries were constructed in a second round of multiplex PCR, after which size selection and purification were carried out. Libraries were sequenced paired-end with 100 bp reads on an Illumina HiSeq2000. SOAPnuke was used to process the raw data, removing reads that contained adapters or uncalled bases, had a mean Phred below 15, or lacked an exact match to the constant primer or identifier. High-quality paired reads were merged with COPE v1.2.5, and unique nucleotide sequences were defined as clonotypes. Clonotypes were aligned to IMGT TRBV, TRBD and TRBJ reference segments using MiTCR v1.1. Only V-J combinations with frequency above 0.0001, covering 99% to 99.2% of repertoires, were analysed. The TCS score was defined as F50 (clonal expansion) divided by E x V (chaos), with BLOSUM62-based TCRdist calculated between CDR3 peptides within each V-J. Welch's t-statistics and random forest reduced some 510 V-J features to some 14, which were used in a naive Bayes classifier (R e1071). Sample size was not statistically predetermined, and blinding of investigators to group allocation was not performed. The paper reports TCR Vbeta CDR3 sequencing of some 140 peripheral blood samples: under 45 ophthalmopathy, 70 to 85 hyperthyroidism and around 17 progressor patients.

Here the sequenced sample was peripheral blood mononuclear cells (PBMCs), taken at new diagnosis, from a patient treated with antithyroid drugs. This sequence was found in a woman aged 18-29 years with Graves disease. Donor details come from another sample of the same person, matched by shared clones. Here the chain combines TRBV2 and TRBJ1-3, with the D gene not clear enough to name. The sequenced DNA: TGTGCCAGCAGCCTACAGAGCTCTGGAAACACCATATATTTT. Protein translation: CASSLQSSGNTIYF.